This T cell receptor (beta chain) was observed in a study of blood T cells in healthy people across ages. Of note for this clonotype: Its antigen remains unknown.

The CDR3 runs 13 residues. Germline V CDR1 and CDR2: DFQATT, SNEGSKA (reference sequence). Trimming took 3 bases from V and 0 from J, leaving 8 bases between them. Study results and limitations: Older age coincided with a roughly linear decline in TCR beta diversity per million T cells. Unsorted PBMCs prevented conclusive naive versus antigen-experienced comparison.

The study isolated at least 6 million PBMCs from each sample. Then a second PCR, running about 6 to 12 cycles, was carried out with a sample-barcoded 5' primer and a J-beta primer mix. Each of the samples gave a minimum of 3 million paired-end reads that contained CDR3. TCRdb fed the 5' RACE reads into MiXCR, producing one record per CDR3 protein. The top ten clones hold less than 20% of a sample with around 800,000 distinct CDR3 sequences, 35% to 50% of them seen once. The clonotype comes from a man older than 75 in good health. The specimen sequenced was blood. The V gene is TRBV20-1, the J gene TRBJ1-2; no definite D call. This CDR3 reads CSASLPANYGYTF. The CDR3 DNA sequence: TGCAGTGCTAGTCTCCCGGCTAACTATGGCTACACCTTC.